Listed here is a single T cell receptor (beta chain). Trimming pared 7 bases from V and 8 bases from J, leaving 14 bases between. The CDR3 is 12 amino acids. Germline V lookup: CDR1 MNHEY, CDR2 SVGAGI. The sample originates from a study of blood T cell repertoires in COVID-19. Here immunoSEQ multiplex PCR was the method, and the copy in TCRdb shows in-frame clones only, minus some. The sample includes roughly 250,000 clones, approximately 84% of them seen just once. The sequencing sample was made of peripheral blood. This chain connects TRBV6-5 to TRBJ1-2, with a weak D call TRBD1 (5 bases). This sequence was found in a man in his forties with acute or convalescent COVID-19. CDR3 coding DNA: TGTGCCAGCACCCGGGGGGGGGAAGGCTACACCTTC. Translation gives CASTRGGEGYTF.